The following is a T cell receptor (beta chain) sequence with its context. PCR used 60 Vbeta primers and 13 Jbeta primers. This table comes from immunoSEQ multiplex PCR, and its TCRdb copy is limited to in-frame clones, with some not included. The sample records fewer than 200,000 clones, roughly 85% being singletons. Germline lookup yields CDR1 SGHTA and CDR2 FQGTGA. V gave up 5 bases and J gave up 6 bases, with 11 bases separating them. The CDR3 has 13 amino acids. The data belong to a study of cytomegalovirus exposure and HLA in healthy donors. The chain links TRBV7-3 to TRBJ2-1; possibly TRBD1 for D (5 bases). Sequencing used PBMCs. This sequence originates from a woman between 35 and 50 years old in good health and CMV-seronegative. The CDR3: CASSQGALNEQFF. CDR3 bases: TGTGCCAGCAGCCAAGGGGCCCTCAATGAGCAGTTCTTC.